The source of this T cell receptor (beta chain) is a study of blood T cells in healthy people across ages. Combining a sample-barcoded 5' primer with a J-beta primer mix, a second PCR ran for roughly 7 to 11 cycles. Each CDR3 protein gets one entry after TCRdb re-called the 5' RACE reads with MiXCR. The sample contains hundreds of thousands of distinct CDR3 sequences, approximately 52% of which appear only once. In its sample, this clonotype was seen many times. Looked up from germline, CDR1 is SQVTM and CDR2 is ANQGSEA. The length of the CDR3 is 13 residues. Trimming took 6 bases from V and 4 from J; bases not matched to a gene: 7. Peripheral blood from each donor was collected in a volume of 8.5 to 10 milliliters.

This chain links TRBV29-1 with TRBJ2-5; 8 nucleotides line up with TRBD1. The TCR sequence derives from a man aged 60 to 69 in good health. The sample consisted of blood. The CDR3 DNA reads as TGCAGCGTCGTACAGGGGGTGGTAGAGACCCAGTACTTC. It specifies CSVVQGVVETQYF.